This TCR beta chain derives from a study of blood T cell repertoires in COVID-19. Study background: Acute and convalescent COVID-19 samples came from the United States, Italy and Spain. T cells, B-cell-depleted T cells, or PBMCs provided the cDNA or gDNA that served as material.

Study processing details: Amplified reference gene primers provided the basis for estimating nucleated cell counts. Sequencing used immunoSEQ multiplex PCR; TCRdb keeps in-frame clones, though not all of them. V, J and clone size are taken as reported in that table, and D and trimming were inferred from the DNA itself. This sample has about 220,000 clones, with around four fifths found just once. Seattle-derived patients entered the study during active infection and were followed longitudinally. V was trimmed by 3 bases and J by 3 bases, leaving 6 bases between them. Germline V gene lookup returns CDR1 SGDLS and CDR2 YYNGEE. This CDR3 contains 13 residues.

The chain joins TRBV9 to TRBJ2-2, with D uncertain. The sequence was collected from a woman aged 70 to 79 with COVID-19, enrolled during active disease. The sample taken for sequencing was peripheral blood. CDR3 nucleotides: TGTGCCAGCAGCGGCCGGGACACCGGGGAGCTGTTTTTT. It translates to CASSGRDTGELFF.